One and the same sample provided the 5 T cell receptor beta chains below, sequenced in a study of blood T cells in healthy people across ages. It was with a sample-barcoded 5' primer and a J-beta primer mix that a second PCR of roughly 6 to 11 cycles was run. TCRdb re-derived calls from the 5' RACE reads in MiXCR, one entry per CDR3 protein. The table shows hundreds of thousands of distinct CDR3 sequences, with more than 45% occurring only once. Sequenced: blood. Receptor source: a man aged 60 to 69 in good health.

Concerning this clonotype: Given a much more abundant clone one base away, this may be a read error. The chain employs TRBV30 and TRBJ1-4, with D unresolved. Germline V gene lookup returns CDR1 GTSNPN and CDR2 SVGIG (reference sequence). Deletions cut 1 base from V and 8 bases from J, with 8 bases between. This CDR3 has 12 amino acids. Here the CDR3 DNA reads TGTGCCTGGAGTGACCTAAAGGAAAAACTGTTTTTT. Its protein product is CAWSDLKEKLFF.

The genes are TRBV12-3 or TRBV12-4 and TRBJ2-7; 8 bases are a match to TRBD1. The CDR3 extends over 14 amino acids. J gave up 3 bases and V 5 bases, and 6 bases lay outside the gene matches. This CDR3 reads CASSRQGLYYEQYF. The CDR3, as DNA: TGTGCCAGCAGTCGACAGGGGCTTTACTACGAGCAGTACTTC.

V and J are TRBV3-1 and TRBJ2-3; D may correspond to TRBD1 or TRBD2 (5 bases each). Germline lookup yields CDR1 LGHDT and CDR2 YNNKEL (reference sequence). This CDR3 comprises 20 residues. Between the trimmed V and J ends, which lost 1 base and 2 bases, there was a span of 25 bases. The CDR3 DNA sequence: TGTGCCAGCAGCCAAGTTTCACCGTGGGACCCAACTAAAGACACAGATACGCAGTATTTT. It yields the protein CASSQVSPWDPTKDTDTQYF.

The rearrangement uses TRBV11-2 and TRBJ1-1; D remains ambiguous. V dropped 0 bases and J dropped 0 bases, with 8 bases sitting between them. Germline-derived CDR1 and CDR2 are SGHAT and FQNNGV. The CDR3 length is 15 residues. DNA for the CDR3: TGTGCCAGCAGCTTAGATCAGATCATGAACACTGAAGCTTTCTTT. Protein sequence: CASSLDQIMNTEAFF.

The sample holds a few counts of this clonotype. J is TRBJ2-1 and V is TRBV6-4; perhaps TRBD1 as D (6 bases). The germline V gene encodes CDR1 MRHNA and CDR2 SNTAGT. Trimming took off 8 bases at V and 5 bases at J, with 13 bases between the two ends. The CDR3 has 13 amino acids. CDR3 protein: CASGPWGHNEQFF. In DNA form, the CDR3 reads TGTGCCAGCGGCCCGTGGGGGCACAATGAGCAGTTCTTC.